This section outlines one TCR beta chain sequence together with its context. This CDR3 region has 13 residues. Trimming took off 5 bases at V and 8 bases at J, with 15 bases between the two ends. The germline CDR1 and CDR2 sequences are SEHNR and FQNEAQ (reference sequence). The table came from immunoSEQ multiplex PCR; TCRdb's copy has only in-frame clones and leaves some out. The data show around 200,000 clones, 90% to 95% seen once. The entry originates in a study of control samples from healthy donors and cancer patients. The specimen sequenced was blood. The rearrangement joins TRBV7-9 to TRBJ1-1; D unclear. The source is a man aged 18 to 29 in good health. The CDR3 is CASSPSTPREAFF. The CDR3 nucleotides are TGTGCCAGCAGCCCCTCCACGCCGCGAGAAGCTTTCTTT.